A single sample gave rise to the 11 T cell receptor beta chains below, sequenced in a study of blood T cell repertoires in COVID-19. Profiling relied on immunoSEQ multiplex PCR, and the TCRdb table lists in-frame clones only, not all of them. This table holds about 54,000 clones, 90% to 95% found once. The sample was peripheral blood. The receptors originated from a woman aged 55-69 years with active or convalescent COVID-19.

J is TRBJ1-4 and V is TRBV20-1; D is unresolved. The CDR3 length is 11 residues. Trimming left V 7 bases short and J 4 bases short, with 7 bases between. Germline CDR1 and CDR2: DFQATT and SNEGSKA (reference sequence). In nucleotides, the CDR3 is TGCAGTGTGTACTTTAATGAAAAACTGTTTTTT. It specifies CSVYFNEKLFF.

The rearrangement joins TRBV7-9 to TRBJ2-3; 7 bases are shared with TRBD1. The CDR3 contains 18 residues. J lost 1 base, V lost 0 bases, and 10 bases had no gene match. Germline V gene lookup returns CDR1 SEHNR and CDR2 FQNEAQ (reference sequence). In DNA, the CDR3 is TGTGCCAGCAGCTTAGCGAAAGAGGCAGGGGGACGCACAGATACGCAGTATTTT. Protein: CASSLAKEAGGRTDTQYF.

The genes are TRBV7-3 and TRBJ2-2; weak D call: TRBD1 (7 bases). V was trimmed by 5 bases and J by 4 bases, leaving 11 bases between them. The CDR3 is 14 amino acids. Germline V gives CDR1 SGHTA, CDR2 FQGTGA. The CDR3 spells CASSPGGFTGELFF. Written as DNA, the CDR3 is TGTGCCAGCAGCCCAGGGGGGTTCACCGGGGAGCTGTTTTTT.

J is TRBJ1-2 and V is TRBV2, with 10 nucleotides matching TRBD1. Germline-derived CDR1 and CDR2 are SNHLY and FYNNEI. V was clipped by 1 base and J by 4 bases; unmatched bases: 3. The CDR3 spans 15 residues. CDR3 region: CASSEGTGGVYGYTF. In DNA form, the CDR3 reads TGTGCCAGCAGTGAAGGGACAGGGGGGGTCTATGGCTACACCTTC.

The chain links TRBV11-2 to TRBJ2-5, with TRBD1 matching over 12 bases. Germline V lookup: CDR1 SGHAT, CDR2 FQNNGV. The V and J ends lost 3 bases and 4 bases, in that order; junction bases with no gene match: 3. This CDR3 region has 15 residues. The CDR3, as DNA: TGTGCCAGCAGCTTGGGACAGGGGGCACCAGAGACCCAGTACTTC. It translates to CASSLGQGAPETQYF.

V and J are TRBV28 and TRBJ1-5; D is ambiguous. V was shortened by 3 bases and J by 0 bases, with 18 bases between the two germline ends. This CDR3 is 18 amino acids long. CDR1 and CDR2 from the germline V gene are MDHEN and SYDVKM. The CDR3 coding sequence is TGTGCCAGCAGTTTTGTAGTTTATTCTACCTATAGCAATCAGCCCCAGCATTTT. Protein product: CASSFVVYSTYSNQPQHF.

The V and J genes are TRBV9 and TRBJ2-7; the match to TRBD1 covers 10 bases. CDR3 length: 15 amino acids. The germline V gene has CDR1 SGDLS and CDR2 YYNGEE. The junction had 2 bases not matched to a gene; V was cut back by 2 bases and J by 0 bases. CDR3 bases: TGTGCCAGCAGCGTTGGGACAGGGGACTCCTACGAGCAGTACTTC. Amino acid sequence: CASSVGTGDSYEQYF.

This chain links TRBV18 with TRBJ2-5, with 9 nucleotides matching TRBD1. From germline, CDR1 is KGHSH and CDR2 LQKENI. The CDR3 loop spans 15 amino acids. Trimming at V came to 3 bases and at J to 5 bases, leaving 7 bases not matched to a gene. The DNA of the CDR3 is TGTGCCAGCTCACCGGGGACAGGGAGGTTGGAGACCCAGTACTTC. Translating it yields CASSPGTGRLETQYF.

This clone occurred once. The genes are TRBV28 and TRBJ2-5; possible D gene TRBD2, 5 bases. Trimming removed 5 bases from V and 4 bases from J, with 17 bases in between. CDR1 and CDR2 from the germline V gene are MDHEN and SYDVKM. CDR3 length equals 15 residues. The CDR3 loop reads CASSRSSGTRETQYF. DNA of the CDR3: TGTGCCAGCAGTCGTTCATCGGGTACTAGAGAGACCCAGTACTTC.

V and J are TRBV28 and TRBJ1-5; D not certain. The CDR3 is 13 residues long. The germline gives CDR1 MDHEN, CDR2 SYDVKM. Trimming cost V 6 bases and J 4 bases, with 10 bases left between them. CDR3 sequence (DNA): TGTGCCAGCAGCCAACGGTTTAATCAGCCCCAGCATTTT. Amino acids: CASSQRFNQPQHF.

CDR3 residues: CASSTPSGRTTRQYF. The CDR3 DNA is TGTGCCAGCAGTACCCCTAGCGGGAGGACCACTAGGCAGTACTTC. The J gene is TRBJ2-7, the V gene TRBV28; 11 nucleotides match TRBD2. Germline V gene data show CDR1 as MDHEN and CDR2 as SYDVKM. The CDR3 has 15 amino acids. Unmatched junction bases numbered 12, after V lost 5 bases and J lost 9 bases.